The subject of this entry is one T cell receptor (beta chain). Antigen unknown. Sample time point: newly diagnosed GD, antithyroid drugs for less than 3 months. PBMC-extracted RNA yielded the TCR library. From germline, CDR1 is DFQATT and CDR2 SNEGSKA (reference sequence). The CDR3 totals 18 residues. The ends were cut back, 0 bases at V and 0 bases at J, with 18 bases in the middle. Combining iRepertoire HTBI primers with Arm-PCR of CDR3 regions, the authors built TCR beta libraries. TCRdb redid the calling of the multiplex PCR reads with MiXCR, one entry per CDR3 protein. The sample includes 370,000 or so distinct CDR3 sequences, roughly 16% of them seen just once. The sample comes from a study of regulatory T cells in long-lasting Graves disease. Whole-study findings and limits: Those with persistent disease had in common more public clonotypes (roughly 3,000) than new patients (approximately 1,000).

This sample was shared with a second study, whose subject was T cells in Graves' hyperthyroidism and ophthalmopathy.

V usage is TRBV20-1 and J usage is TRBJ1-5, with D possibly matching TRBD1 (5 bases). This sample comprised peripheral blood mononuclear cells (PBMCs), obtained at new diagnosis, from a patient treated with antithyroid drugs. The clonotype originates from a young woman with Graves disease. CDR3 DNA: TGCAGTGCTAGAGATGGGGCTCGGCCACAAAATAGCAATCAGCCCCAGCATTTT. It is translated as CSARDGARPQNSNQPQHF.